This TCR beta chain was captured in a study of blood T cell repertoires in COVID-19. About the study: There were acute and convalescent COVID-19 samples, and they came from the United States, Italy and Spain.

In the original analysis: Amplification from reference gene primers served as the basis for estimated nucleated cell counts. The data were produced by immunoSEQ multiplex PCR, yet TCRdb's version contains in-frame clones alone and is incomplete. V, J and clone size are taken as reported in that table, and D and trimming were inferred from the DNA itself. Altogether about half a million clones are present, 80% to 90% being singletons, with the ten largest covering approximately 3%. The CDR3 length is 15 residues. CDR1 and CDR2 from the germline V gene are SEHNR and FQNEAQ (reference sequence). In its sample, this clone was seen once.

This TCR came from a human donor in a cohort sampled during active COVID-19. Sequencing input: peripheral blood. The chain employs TRBV7-9 and TRBJ2-5; 7 nucleotides match TRBD1. The DNA end lines up better with TRBJ2-7; the J call may be wrong. The CDR3, as DNA: TGTGCCAGCACCTTTGGGACAGCTATCTCCTACGAGCAGTACTTC. Amino acids: CASTFGTAISYEQYF.